This passage covers 3 T cell receptor beta chains from one sample sequenced in a study of T cell responses to AZD1222 COVID-19 vaccine (dated by TCRdb to the early 2020s). According to the study, the label for this sample's time point signals: baseline before first vaccination. Libraries came from the immunoSEQ multiplex PCR assay. TCRdb retrieved this table from immuneACCESS and kept in-frame rearrangements only. Not all clones are present; in checked studies, unresolved V genes account for under half, and no reason is known for the remainder. The sample contains 100,000 to 150,000 clones, approximately 84% of them found a single time. The ten largest clones add up to 20% to 25% of the sample. The source was peripheral blood, collected on day 0 of AZD1222 vaccination. The receptors stem from an adult in good health.

This clone occurred a few times. The V call is TRBV6-5, the J call TRBJ1-1; possibly TRBD1 for D (6 bases). V was trimmed by 7 bases and J by 3 bases, leaving 15 bases between them. The CDR3 sequence is 14 residues long. CDR1 is MNHEY and CDR2 is SVGAGI in the germline V gene. The CDR3 region has the DNA TGTGCCAGCACGCCAACTGGGGGGCACACTGAAGCTTTCTTT. Amino acids: CASTPTGGHTEAFF.

The genes are TRBV7-2 and TRBJ2-7; D may be TRBD2 (6 bases). Trimming pared 3 bases from V and 4 bases from J, leaving 16 bases between. The CDR3 length is 15 residues. CDR1 and CDR2 (germline): SGHTA, FQGNSA. This chain's CDR3 is CASSLAGTASYEQYF. CDR3 nucleotide sequence: TGTGCCAGCAGCTTGGCCGGGACTGCTTCTTACGAGCAGTACTTC. Looking up the rest from reference TRBV7-2 and TRBJ2-7 gives the full variable domain: GAGVSQSPSNKVTEKGKDVELRCDPISGHTALYWYRQSLGQGLEFLIYFQGNSAPDKSGLPSDRFSAERTGGSVSTLTIQRTQQEDSAVYLCASSLAGTASYEQYFGPGTRLTVT.

The J gene is TRBJ2-1, the V gene TRBV7-6, with 7 bases that match TRBD1. Germline CDR1 reads SGHVS; CDR2 reads FNYEAQ. The CDR3 totals 17 residues. The ends lost 0 bases at V and 7 bases at J; junction bases unmatched: 12. This CDR3 is CASSLARARKTGNEQFF. The DNA of the CDR3 is TGTGCCAGCAGCTTAGCCAGAGCCCGTAAGACAGGGAATGAGCAGTTCTTC.